The T cell receptor (beta chain) under discussion was sequenced for a study of blood T cell repertoires in COVID-19. About the research overall: The analysed material was cDNA or gDNA that came from T cells, B-cell-depleted T cells, or PBMCs.

Per the authors' pipeline: The authors estimated nucleated cell counts from reference gene primer amplification. Only in-frame clones appear in the TCRdb table, and some are missing; sequencing was by immunoSEQ multiplex PCR. D and trimming were read from the DNA, whereas the V and J calls and clone size are those reported in that table. The sample lists approximately 170,000 clones; approximately 85% were seen once. The receptor was isolated from a man aged 60 to 75 who had recovered from COVID-19. The sample comprised peripheral blood.

The CDR3 DNA is TGTGCCAGCTCAAAAACACTAGCGGGGGGGACCTACAATGAGCAGTTCTTC. It codes for CASSKTLAGGTYNEQFF. V is TRBV18 and J is TRBJ2-1, with TRBD2 identical over 13 bases. Germline CDR1 and CDR2: KGHSH and LQKENI. Trimming took 5 bases from V and 2 from J; bases not matched to a gene: 6. CDR3 size: 17 residues.